Here is one TCR beta chain with its context. This sample was included in a study of OX40 agonist ivuxolimab in advanced cancers. Trimming took 2 bases from V and 0 from J, leaving 7 bases between them. The CDR3 consists of 14 residues. Germline CDR1 is ENHRY and CDR2 is SYGVKD. Method: immunoSEQ multiplex PCR; TCRdb's copy keeps in-frame clones and lacks some. Of approximately 60,000 clones in the sample, nearly 95% were seen once. The source material was CD4+ or CD8+ T cells sorted from blood, sampled in a trial of the OX40 agonist ivuxolimab. This sequence originates from an adult with an advanced solid tumor such as melanoma, head and neck, liver or kidney cancer. The J gene is TRBJ1-1, the V gene TRBV10-3, with D possibly TRBD1 on 6 matching bases. CDR3 residues: CAISEDRLNTEAFF. Written as DNA, the CDR3 is TGTGCCATCAGTGAGGACAGGCTGAACACTGAAGCTTTCTTT.